This T cell receptor beta chain was sequenced for a study of control samples from healthy donors and cancer patients. Method: immunoSEQ multiplex PCR; TCRdb's copy keeps in-frame clones and lacks some. Of 100,000 to 150,000 clones in the sample, about nine tenths are singletons; the top ten hold 2% to 3%. The germline V and J ends were trimmed by 4 bases and 4 bases, with 14 bases remaining between them. CDR1 SGHRS and CDR2 YFSETQ come from the germline V gene. The CDR3 is 15 residues long. The sequence was obtained from a man aged 40-49 years in good health. The gene calls are TRBV5-1 and TRBJ2-2, with a possible D match to TRBD2 (6 bases). The specimen sequenced was blood. The CDR3 bases are TGCGCCAGCAGCAAGACCCAAGCGGGCACCGGGGAGCTGTTTTTT. Translated, it gives CASSKTQAGTGELFF.